The 6 T cell receptor beta chains given below trace back to one sample, sequenced in a study of spatial heterogeneity in lung cancer. The time point: sample taken at primary tumor resection. Via MiXCR, TCRdb re-called the 5' RACE reads, giving one row per CDR3 protein. Of 13,000 or so distinct CDR3 sequences listed, around 4.1% are singletons. Sequenced here: PBMCs, sampled at surgery. The origin of the receptors is a male donor with early-stage non-small cell lung cancer.

The J gene is TRBJ2-5, the V gene TRBV3-1, with D hard to call. V was trimmed by 4 bases and J by 1 base, leaving 13 bases between them. The CDR3 is made up of 15 amino acids. Germline loops: CDR1 LGHDT, CDR2 YNNKEL (reference sequence). CDR3 sequence reads: CASSPQVMFQETQYF. The CDR3 DNA sequence: TGTGCCAGCAGCCCCCAAGTTATGTTCCAAGAGACCCAGTACTTC.

This clonotype appeared many times. The gene calls are TRBV5-1 and TRBJ2-5; 10 bases match TRBD2. Germline V gene lookup returns CDR1 SGHRS and CDR2 YFSETQ. There are 16 residues in the CDR3. With V trimmed by 0 bases and J by 5 bases, 7 bases remained unmatched. CDR3: CASSLAPSGSWETQYF. DNA for the CDR3: TGCGCCAGCAGCTTGGCACCTAGCGGGAGTTGGGAGACCCAGTACTTC.

This clonotype was detected a few times. The rearrangement uses TRBV6-2 or TRBV6-3 and TRBJ2-1; 12 bases align to TRBD2. The V and J ends lost 6 bases and 5 bases, in that order; junction bases with no gene match: 5. The CDR3 totals 15 residues. Germline loops: CDR1 MNHEY, CDR2 SVGEGT. In DNA form, the CDR3 reads TGTGCCAGCAGAAGGACTAGCGGGACTCACAATGAGCAGTTCTTC. Protein sequence: CASRRTSGTHNEQFF.

This clonotype has at least ten counts. The chain has TRBV9 and TRBJ2-1; D might be TRBD2 (6 bases). Between the trimmed V and J ends, which lost 0 bases and 9 bases, there was a span of 13 bases. The V gene's germline CDR1 is SGDLS and CDR2 YYNGEE. The CDR3 extends over 14 amino acids. CDR3 in amino acids: CASSVGRVGGEQFF. The CDR3 nucleotides are TGTGCCAGCAGCGTAGGTCGGGTCGGGGGTGAGCAGTTCTTC.

This clonotype was counted many times. This chain joins TRBV4-3 and TRBJ1-2; D is perhaps TRBD1 (6 bases). This CDR3 spans 13 amino acids. V was cut by 0 bases and J by 8 bases, with 10 bases left in between. Germline CDR1 reads LGHNA; CDR2 reads YSLEER. The CDR3 here is CASSQDTGRGYTF. In nucleotides, the CDR3 is TGCGCCAGCAGCCAAGATACAGGGCGAGGCTACACCTTC.

This clonotype was observed many times. This chain joins TRBV29-1 and TRBJ2-3; either TRBD1 or TRBD2 may supply D (5 bases each). The CDR3 extends over 11 amino acids. Trimming pared 6 bases from V and 5 bases from J, leaving 9 bases between. CDR1 and CDR2 (germline): SQVTM, ANQGSEA. The CDR3 nucleotides are TGCAGCGTACGGGACGGAGATACGCAGTATTTT. Residues: CSVRDGDTQYF.